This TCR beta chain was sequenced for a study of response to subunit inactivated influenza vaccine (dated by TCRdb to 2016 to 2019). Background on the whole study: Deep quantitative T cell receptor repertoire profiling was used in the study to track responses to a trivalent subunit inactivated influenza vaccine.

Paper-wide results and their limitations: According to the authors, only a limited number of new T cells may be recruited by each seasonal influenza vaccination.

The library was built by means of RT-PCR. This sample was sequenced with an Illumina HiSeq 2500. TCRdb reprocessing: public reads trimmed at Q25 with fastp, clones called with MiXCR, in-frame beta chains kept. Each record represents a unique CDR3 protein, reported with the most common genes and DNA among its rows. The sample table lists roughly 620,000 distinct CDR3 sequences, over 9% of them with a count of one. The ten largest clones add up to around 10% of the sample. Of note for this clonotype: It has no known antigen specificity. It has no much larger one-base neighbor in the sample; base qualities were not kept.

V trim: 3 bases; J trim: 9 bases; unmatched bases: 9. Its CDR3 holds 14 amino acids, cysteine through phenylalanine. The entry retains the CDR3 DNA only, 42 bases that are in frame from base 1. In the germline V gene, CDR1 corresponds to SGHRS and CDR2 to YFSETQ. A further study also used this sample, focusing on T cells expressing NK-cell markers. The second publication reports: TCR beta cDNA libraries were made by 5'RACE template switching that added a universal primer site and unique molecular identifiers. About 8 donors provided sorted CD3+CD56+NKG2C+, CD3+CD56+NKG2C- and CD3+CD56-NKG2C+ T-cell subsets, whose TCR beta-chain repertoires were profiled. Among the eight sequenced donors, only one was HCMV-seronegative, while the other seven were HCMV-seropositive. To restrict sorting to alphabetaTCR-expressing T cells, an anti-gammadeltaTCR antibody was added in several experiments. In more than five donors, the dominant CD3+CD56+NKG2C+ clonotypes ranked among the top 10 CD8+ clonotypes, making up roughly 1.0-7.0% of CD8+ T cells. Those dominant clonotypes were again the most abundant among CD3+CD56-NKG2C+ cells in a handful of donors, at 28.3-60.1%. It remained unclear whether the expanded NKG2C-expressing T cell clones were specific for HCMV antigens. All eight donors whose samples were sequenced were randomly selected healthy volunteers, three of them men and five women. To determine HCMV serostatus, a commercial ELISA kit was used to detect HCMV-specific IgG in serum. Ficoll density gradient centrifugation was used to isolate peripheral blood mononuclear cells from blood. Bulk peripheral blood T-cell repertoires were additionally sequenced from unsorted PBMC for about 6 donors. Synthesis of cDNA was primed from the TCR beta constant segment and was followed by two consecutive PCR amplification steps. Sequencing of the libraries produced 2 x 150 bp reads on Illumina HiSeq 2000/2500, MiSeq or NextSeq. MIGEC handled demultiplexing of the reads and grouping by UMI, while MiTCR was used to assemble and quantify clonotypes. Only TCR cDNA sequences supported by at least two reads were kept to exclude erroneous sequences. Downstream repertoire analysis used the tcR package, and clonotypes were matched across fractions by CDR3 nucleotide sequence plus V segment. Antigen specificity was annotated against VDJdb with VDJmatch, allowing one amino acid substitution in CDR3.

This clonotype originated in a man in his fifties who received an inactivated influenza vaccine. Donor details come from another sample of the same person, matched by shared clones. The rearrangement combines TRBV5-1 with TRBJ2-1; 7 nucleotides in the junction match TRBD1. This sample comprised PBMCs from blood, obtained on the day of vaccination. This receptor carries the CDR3 CASSSYRQGVEQFF. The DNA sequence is TGCGCCAGCAGCTCGTACCGACAGGGAGTTGAGCAGTTCTTC.